One sample yielded the 6 T cell receptor beta chains listed below, sequenced in a study of blood T cell repertoires in COVID-19. Assay: immunoSEQ multiplex PCR; the TCRdb copy retains only in-frame clones and omits some. The sample lists tens of thousands of clones, approximately 85% occurring once. Sequenced: peripheral blood. The receptors were sampled from a woman older than 75 with COVID-19, enrolled during active disease.

This rearrangement joins TRBV5-1 to TRBJ2-3, with a tentative D call TRBD2 (5 bases). The V end was cut by 0 bases, the J end by 2 bases, with 10 bases between. Looked up from germline, CDR1 is SGHRS and CDR2 is YFSETQ. The CDR3 totals 15 residues. The CDR3 DNA is TGCGCCAGCAGCTTGGCTTTAGCGAACACAGATACGCAGTATTTT. It codes for CASSLALANTDTQYF.

This rearrangement joins TRBV24-1 to TRBJ2-3, with 7 bases aligning to TRBD1. Per the germline V gene, CDR1 is KGHDR and CDR2 is SFDVKD. The V gene end was trimmed by 3 bases and the J gene end by 1 base; junction bases not matched to a gene: 6. There are 16 residues in the CDR3. The CDR3 protein is CATSDAGQARTDTQYF. Written as DNA, the CDR3 is TGTGCCACCAGTGATGCCGGACAGGCCCGCACAGATACGCAGTATTTT.

This chain links TRBV9 with TRBJ2-5; D is possibly TRBD2 (5 bases). V was shortened by 4 bases and J by 2 bases, with 9 bases between the two germline ends. The CDR3 covers 13 residues. Germline CDR1 SGDLS, CDR2 YYNGEE. The CDR3 sequence: CASSTRAQETQYF. The CDR3 DNA sequence: TGTGCCAGCAGCACTAGGGCGCAAGAGACCCAGTACTTC.

J is TRBJ2-1 and V is TRBV10-3; TRBD2 matches at 10 bases. The CDR3 is 18 amino acids. Trimming cost V 6 bases and J 0 bases; bases outside gene matches: 11. Germline CDR1 is ENHRY and CDR2 is SYGVKD. The CDR3 DNA reads as TGTGCCATCAGGGCACCAACTAGCGGGGTTAGCTCCTACAATGAGCAGTTCTTC. It is translated as CAIRAPTSGVSSYNEQFF.

V and J are TRBV27 and TRBJ2-2; 11 nucleotides agree with TRBD2. With 0 bases clipped from V and 7 bases from J, the junction kept 4 bases outside the gene matches. The CDR3 loop spans 16 amino acids. The V gene's germline CDR1 is MNHEY and CDR2 SMNVEV (reference sequence). CDR3 nucleotides: TGTGCCAGCAGTTTATCTAGCGGGAGGGCTGACGGGGAGCTGTTTTTT. Protein sequence: CASSLSSGRADGELFF.

This clone was recorded a few times. V and J are TRBV5-1 and TRBJ2-7; 9 bases match TRBD2. CDR1 is SGHRS, CDR2 YFSETQ, per germline. This CDR3 comprises 14 residues. J gave up 0 bases and V 2 bases, and 0 bases lay outside the gene matches. The CDR3: CASSFSGSSYEQYF. DNA for the CDR3: TGCGCCAGCAGCTTTAGCGGGAGCTCCTACGAGCAGTACTTC.